This T cell receptor (beta chain) was captured in a study of siplizumab effects on memory and regulatory T cells (dated by TCRdb to between 2018 and 2021). About the investigation overall: The study looked at the effect of siplizumab, an anti-CD2 antibody, on alloreactive T-cell subsets in allogeneic mixed lymphocyte reactions made from human PBMCs.

Library method: the immunoSEQ multiplex PCR assay. Each sample had some 9.7 x 10^4 TCR templates assayed by the deep sequencing platform. Genomic DNA extracted from sorted T cells was the material used for TCRbeta CDR3 sequencing. The original methods were these. Clonal analysis of TCRbeta CDR3 data was done in the R programming language. Comparing unstimulated samples against CFSE-low samples taken after the reaction was how alloreactive CD4+ and CD8+ clones were defined. By matching sequences to the repertoires of sorted unstimulated Treg and non-Treg cells, each alloreactive CD4+ clone was assigned a regulatory or non-regulatory origin. This is the immuneACCESS table as TCRdb keeps it, with only in-frame sequences that have V and J called. A part of the clones is gone; compared with another copy, unresolved V genes explain less than half, and the rest is unexplained. V, J and clone size were drawn from that table, and D and trimming were deduced from the DNA. Recorded for this sample are about 100,000 clones; 91% of them occurred a single time. Clones ranked in the top ten supply around 2.7% of the sample.

The paper's findings and limits, for the study overall: Unstimulated naive T cells appeared more diverse than memory T cells, and naive cells seemed to contribute substantially to the alloresponse. Siplizumab significantly lowered the cumulative frequency of alloreactive sequences that could be traced to unstimulated CD4+ memory T cells. Among mappable alloreactive CD4+ clones, the Treg-derived fraction averaged about 75% with siplizumab versus about 27% in control reactions. Because sequences at frequencies below about 10^-5 were poorly captured, only a minor fraction of alloreactive clones could be mapped back to unstimulated subsets. The suppressive function of proliferating Tregs from siplizumab cultures was not functionally confirmed. Roughly 80-96% of proliferating CD4+ or CD8+ clones could not be assigned a naive or memory phenotype.

On this clone: Its target antigen remains unknown. Base qualities were left out, and no much larger clone turns up one base away.

Sorted unstimulated T cells and proliferating T cells recovered from mixed lymphocyte reactions underwent TCRbeta CDR3 sequencing. Fresh whole blood from about ten HLA-typed healthy donors served as the source for isolating PBMCs. This clonotype was obtained from a human donor in good health. Some clones in this sample may be carry-over from other donors' samples. The sample consisted of CD4+ T cells sorted from blood.

CDR3 region: CASRYRLAGSLVTQYF. The nucleotide sequence reads as follows: TGTGCCAGCAGATACCGACTAGCGGGAAGTTTGGTTACGCAGTATTTT. Recombination linked TRBV28 to TRBJ2-3; the central 11 bases match TRBD2. Sequences MDHEN (CDR1) and SYDVKM (CDR2) are obtained from the germline V gene. From its cysteine to its phenylalanine, the CDR3 spans 16 amino acids. Here the CDR3 DNA is all that survives: 48 bases in frame from base 1. V ends up 6 bases short and J 8 bases short, with an unmatched junction base count of 13.